Each of the 24 T cell receptor beta chains below was sequenced from the same sample in a study of shared clonotypes between healthy human individuals. TCRdb's copy holds only in-frame clones and misses some; the assay was immunoSEQ multiplex PCR. Of 740,000 or so clones in the sample, around four fifths were seen once. The sequenced sample consisted of memory CD4+ T cells sorted from blood. The subset denotes: CD45RA-negative fraction. The receptors come from a woman aged 25 to 39 in good health.

This rearrangement joins TRBV9 to TRBJ2-3; D tentatively reads TRBD1 or TRBD2 (5 bases each). This CDR3 is built from 16 residues. Trimming left V 3 bases short and J 0 bases short, with 14 bases between. Germline CDR1 is SGDLS and CDR2 is YYNGEE. The DNA for the CDR3 is TGTGCCAGCAGCGCCCTCCGGGACGTAAGCACAGATACGCAGTATTTT. It codes for CASSALRDVSTDTQYF.

This clone was seen a few times. V is TRBV28 and J is TRBJ2-7; D may be TRBD1 or TRBD2 (5 bases each). Trimming shortened V by 5 bases and J by 4 bases, and 15 bases separated the two germline ends. CDR1 and CDR2 (germline): MDHEN, SYDVKM. The CDR3 is made up of 14 amino acids. The CDR3 reads CASSPPGTTYEQYF. CDR3 DNA: TGTGCCAGCAGTCCCCCTGGGACGACATACGAGCAGTACTTC.

In this sample, this clone turned up once. The J gene is TRBJ2-5, the V gene TRBV28; D perhaps matches TRBD2 (6 bases). V was trimmed by 3 bases and J by 3 bases, leaving 14 bases between them. Germline assignment: CDR1 MDHEN and CDR2 SYDVKM. This CDR3 has 15 amino acids. CDR3 sequence: CASSFPSSAEETQYF. The CDR3 nucleotides read TGTGCCAGCAGTTTCCCTTCTAGCGCGGAAGAGACCCAGTACTTC. The whole variable domain, filled in from reference TRBV28 and TRBJ2-5, reads DVKVTQSSRYLVKRTGEKVFLECVQDMDHENMFWYRQDPGLGLRLIYFSYDVKMKEKGDIPEGYSVSREKKERFSLILESASTNQTSMYLCASSFPSSAEETQYFGPGTRLLVL.

The V and J genes are TRBV11-3 and TRBJ2-1; 7 positions agree with TRBD2. The CDR3 has 15 residues. With V trimmed by 1 base and J by 6 bases, 6 bases remained unmatched. The germline CDR1 and CDR2 sequences are SGHNT and YENEEA. In DNA, the CDR3 is TGTGCCAGCAGCTTAGTTAGCGGGTCCATCAATGAGCAGTTCTTC. It translates to CASSLVSGSINEQFF.

The chain has TRBV19 and TRBJ2-5; 14 bases fit TRBD2. Germline loops: CDR1 LNHDA, CDR2 SQIVND (reference sequence). This CDR3 comprises 19 residues. The junction had 15 bases not matched to a gene; V was cut back by 5 bases and J by 4 bases. Here the CDR3 reads CASSAHRGTSGSHVETQYF. The CDR3 region has the DNA TGTGCCAGTAGTGCCCACCGAGGGACTAGCGGGAGTCATGTAGAGACCCAGTACTTC.

The gene calls are TRBV19 and TRBJ1-1; perhaps TRBD1 as D (5 bases). Germline loops: CDR1 LNHDA, CDR2 SQIVND (reference sequence). The CDR3 consists of 15 residues. V was trimmed by 5 bases and J by 3 bases, leaving 16 bases between them. The CDR3 coding sequence is TGTGCCAGTAGTTACTTTGATGCGGGGGACACTGAAGCTTTCTTT. Residues: CASSYFDAGDTEAFF. Filled out from reference TRBV19 and TRBJ1-1, the complete variable domain reads DGGITQSPKYLFRKEGQNVTLSCEQNLNHDAMYWYRQDPGQGLRLIYYSQIVNDFQKGDIAEGYSVSREKKESFPLTVTSAQKNPTAFYLCASSYFDAGDTEAFFGQGTRLTVV.

This clone turned up a few times. The gene calls are TRBV27 and TRBJ1-1; tentatively, D is TRBD1 (6 bases). V lost 4 bases and J 4 bases, leaving 22 bases between the germline ends. Looked up from germline, CDR1 is MNHEY and CDR2 is SMNVEV (reference sequence). This CDR3 contains 17 residues. CDR3 protein: CASSSLQGRGWATEAFF. CDR3 nucleotides: TGTGCCAGCAGTTCTTTACAGGGTCGAGGGTGGGCCACTGAAGCTTTCTTT.

As for this clone: The same CDR3 can be traced to other DNA sequences in this sample. The chain joins TRBV5-4 to TRBJ1-4; TRBD1 might be the D (5 bases). V was shortened by 3 bases and J by 8 bases, with 11 bases between the two germline ends. Germline V gene sequence: CDR1 SGHNT, CDR2 YYREEE (reference sequence). The CDR3 covers 13 residues. The chain's CDR3 is CASSSGLEEKLFF. The CDR3 DNA sequence: TGTGCCAGCAGCTCGGGACTGGAGGAAAAACTGTTTTTT.

The chain carries TRBV5-1 and TRBJ1-2; D is ambiguous. Germline lookup yields CDR1 SGHRS and CDR2 YFSETQ. V was clipped by 4 bases and J by 4 bases, with 14 bases between them. This CDR3 comprises 14 residues. DNA for the CDR3: TGCGCCAGCAGCGACGGAACGATATCCTATGGCTACACCTTC. Its translation is CASSDGTISYGYTF.

This clone was seen a handful of times. This chain joins TRBV5-1 and TRBJ1-2, with no clear D. The V end lost 0 bases, the J end lost 4 bases, and 7 bases lay between the germline ends. CDR3 length equals 13 residues. Germline values: CDR1 SGHRS, CDR2 YFSETQ. The CDR3 DNA reads TGCGCCAGCAGCTTGGAGGCTGTCTATGGCTACACCTTC. It yields the protein CASSLEAVYGYTF.

The genes are TRBV29-1 and TRBJ2-5, with TRBD2 matching 9 bases. The CDR3 is 14 residues long. The germline CDR1 and CDR2 sequences are SQVTM and ANQGSEA. V gave up 4 bases and J gave up 6 bases; unmatched junction bases: 9. The CDR3 region has the DNA TGCAGCGTTGGTCTAGCGGGGTCCCTAAAGACCCAGTACTTC. It encodes CSVGLAGSLKTQYF.

This chain connects TRBV6-6 to TRBJ2-4; the D is unclear. In germline, CDR1 is MNHNY, CDR2 SVGAGI (reference sequence). The CDR3 extends over 14 amino acids. V lost 9 bases, J lost 2 bases, and 14 bases lay in between. This CDR3 is CASQQGTTKNIQYF. CDR3 DNA sequence: TGTGCCAGTCAACAAGGAACAACCAAAAACATTCAGTACTTC.

This rearrangement joins TRBV6-6 to TRBJ2-1; unclear D gene. The CDR3 length is 13 residues. CDR1 is MNHNY, CDR2 SVGAGI, per germline (reference sequence). The V and J ends lost 2 bases and 5 bases respectively, with 7 bases between them. In DNA form, the CDR3 reads TGTGCCAGCAGTTACGAAATACACAATGAGCAGTTCTTC. Amino acid sequence: CASSYEIHNEQFF.

This chain links TRBV2 with TRBJ2-7, with 7 bases aligning to TRBD1. The CDR3 consists of 14 residues. CDR1 is SNHLY and CDR2 is FYNNEI in the germline V gene. V was pared by 4 bases and J by 4 bases, with 7 bases of the junction left unmatched. The chain's CDR3 is CASSVQGKGYEQYF. The CDR3 nucleotides read TGTGCCAGCAGTGTACAGGGGAAGGGGTACGAGCAGTACTTC.

This sequence joins TRBV10-3 and TRBJ2-3; 9 positions agree with TRBD2. This CDR3 spans 16 amino acids. V shed 4 bases, J shed 4 bases, and the junction held 9 bases outside the gene matches. Germline assignment: CDR1 ENHRY and CDR2 SYGVKD. As DNA, the CDR3 is TGTGCCATCAGTGGCAATAGCGGGAGAGCTGCAGATACGCAGTATTTT. Translation: CAISGNSGRAADTQYF.

This chain links TRBV5-1 with TRBJ2-1; D gene unclear. The CDR3 has 17 amino acids. Trimming took off 1 base at V and 5 bases at J, with 19 bases between the two ends. Germline assignment: CDR1 SGHRS and CDR2 YFSETQ. The CDR3 is CASSLTPRAAFNNEQFF. In DNA, the CDR3 is TGCGCCAGCAGCTTGACTCCCCGGGCCGCGTTCAACAATGAGCAGTTCTTC.

The chain has TRBV6-1 and TRBJ2-7; TRBD1 agrees at 7 bases. CDR1 is MNHNS and CDR2 is SASEGT in the germline V gene. The trim removed 5 bases at V and 3 bases at J, leaving 10 bases unmatched. The CDR3 is made up of 15 amino acids. CDR3 sequence: CASSIERQGFYEQYF. The CDR3 coding sequence is TGTGCCAGCAGTATAGAGAGACAGGGATTCTACGAGCAGTACTTC.

This chain connects TRBV5-1 to TRBJ2-7; TRBD1 is a possible D gene (6 bases). V dropped 0 bases and J dropped 3 bases, with 10 bases sitting between them. CDR1 is SGHRS and CDR2 is YFSETQ in the germline V gene. CDR3 length equals 14 residues. CDR3: CASSLGQEFYEQYF. As DNA, the CDR3 is TGCGCCAGCAGCTTGGGACAGGAGTTCTACGAGCAGTACTTC.

This chain joins TRBV5-1 and TRBJ2-1; no clear D. V was pared by 0 bases and J by 3 bases, with 10 bases between. Germline loops: CDR1 SGHRS, CDR2 YFSETQ. The CDR3 is made up of 15 amino acids. The DNA of the CDR3 is TGCGCCAGCAGCTTGGATAGCAATCTCTACAATGAGCAGTTCTTC. Translation: CASSLDSNLYNEQFF.

This clone was seen more than once but under ten times. This CDR3 is CASSLGTGAVTQYF. The CDR3 nucleotides read TGCGCCAGCAGCTTGGGGACGGGGGCCGTGACCCAGTACTTC. The V gene is TRBV5-1, the J gene TRBJ2-5; D tentatively reads TRBD1 or TRBD2 (6 bases each). V lost 0 bases and J lost 7, with 13 bases in between. Germline assignment: CDR1 SGHRS and CDR2 YFSETQ. The CDR3 length is 14 residues.

The rearrangement links TRBV28 to TRBJ2-7; 8 bases align to TRBD1. Per germline, CDR1 MDHEN and CDR2 SYDVKM. J gave up 5 bases and V 8 bases, and 5 bases lay outside the gene matches. The CDR3 has 12 residues. The CDR3 region has the DNA TGTGCCAGCCGGGGACAGGCCCACGAGCAGTACTTC. Its protein product is CASRGQAHEQYF.

The J gene is TRBJ1-5, the V gene TRBV6-5, with D uncertain. CDR1 is MNHEY and CDR2 is SVGAGI in the germline V gene. V lost 4 bases and J lost 0, with 4 bases in between. The CDR3 has 13 residues. This CDR3 reads CASSSVSNQPQHF. CDR3 DNA: TGTGCCAGCAGTTCCGTTAGCAATCAGCCCCAGCATTTT.

This clone was seen only a few times. The genes are TRBV7-8 and TRBJ2-1; D is unclear. Germline V lookup: CDR1 SGHVS, CDR2 FQNEAQ. Trimming shortened V by 4 bases and J by 7 bases, and 8 bases separated the two germline ends. There are 12 residues in the CDR3. The CDR3 DNA reads TGTGCCAGCAGCTGGATTTGGAATGAGCAGTTCTTC. Its translation is CASSWIWNEQFF.

The chain has TRBV12-1 and TRBJ2-7. TRBV12-1 corresponds to a pseudogene. CDR3 length equals 10 residues. DNA of the CDR3: TGTGCCAGCAGCGACTACGAGCAGTACTTC. It specifies CASSDYEQYF.